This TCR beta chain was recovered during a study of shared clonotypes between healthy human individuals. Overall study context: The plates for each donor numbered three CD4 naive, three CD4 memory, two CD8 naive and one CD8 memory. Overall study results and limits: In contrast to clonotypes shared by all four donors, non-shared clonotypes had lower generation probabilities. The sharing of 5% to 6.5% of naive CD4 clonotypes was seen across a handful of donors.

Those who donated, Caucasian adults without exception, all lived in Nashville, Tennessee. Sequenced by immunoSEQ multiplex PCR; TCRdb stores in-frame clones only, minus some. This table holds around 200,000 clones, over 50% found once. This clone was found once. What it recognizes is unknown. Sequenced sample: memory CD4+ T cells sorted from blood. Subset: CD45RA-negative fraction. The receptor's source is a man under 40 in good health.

The CDR3 nucleotides read TGTGCCAGCAGCTCCCAGGGGCCAGATACGCAGTATTTT. This encodes CASSSQGPDTQYF. V is TRBV11-2 and J is TRBJ2-3, with D possibly matching TRBD1 (6 bases). The V end was cut by 4 bases, the J end by 4 bases, with 9 bases between. Germline values: CDR1 SGHAT, CDR2 FQNNGV. The CDR3 consists of 13 residues.